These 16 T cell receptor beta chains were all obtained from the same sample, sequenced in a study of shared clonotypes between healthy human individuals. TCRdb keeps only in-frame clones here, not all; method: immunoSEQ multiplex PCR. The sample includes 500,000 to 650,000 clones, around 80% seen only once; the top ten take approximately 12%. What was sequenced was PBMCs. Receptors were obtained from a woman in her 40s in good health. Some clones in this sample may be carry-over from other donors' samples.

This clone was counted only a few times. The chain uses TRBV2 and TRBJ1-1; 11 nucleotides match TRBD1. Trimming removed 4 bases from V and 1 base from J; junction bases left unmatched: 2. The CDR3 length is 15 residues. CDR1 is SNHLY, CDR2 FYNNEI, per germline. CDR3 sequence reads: CASSGTGGANTEAFF. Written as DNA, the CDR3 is TGTGCCAGCAGTGGGACAGGGGGCGCGAACACTGAAGCTTTCTTT.

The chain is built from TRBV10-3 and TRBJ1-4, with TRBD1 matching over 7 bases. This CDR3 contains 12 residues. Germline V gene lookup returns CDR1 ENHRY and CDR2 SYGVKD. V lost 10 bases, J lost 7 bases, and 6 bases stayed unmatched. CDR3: CATRGRSEKLFF. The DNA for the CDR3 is TGTGCCACGAGGGGGCGCTCTGAAAAACTGTTTTTT.

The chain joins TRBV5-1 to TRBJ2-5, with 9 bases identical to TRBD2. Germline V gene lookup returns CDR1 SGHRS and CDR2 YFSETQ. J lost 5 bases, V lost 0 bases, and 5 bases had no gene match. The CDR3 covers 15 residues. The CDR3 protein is CASSLVAGEMETQYF. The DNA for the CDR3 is TGCGCCAGCAGCTTGGTAGCGGGAGAGATGGAGACCCAGTACTTC.

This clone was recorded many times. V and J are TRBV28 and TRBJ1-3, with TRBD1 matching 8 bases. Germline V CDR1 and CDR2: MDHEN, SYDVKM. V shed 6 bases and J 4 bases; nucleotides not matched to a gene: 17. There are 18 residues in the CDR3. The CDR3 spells CASRQGPGQVGSGNTIYF. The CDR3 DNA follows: TGTGCCAGCAGACAGGGCCCGGGACAGGTCGGTTCGGGAAACACCATATATTTT.

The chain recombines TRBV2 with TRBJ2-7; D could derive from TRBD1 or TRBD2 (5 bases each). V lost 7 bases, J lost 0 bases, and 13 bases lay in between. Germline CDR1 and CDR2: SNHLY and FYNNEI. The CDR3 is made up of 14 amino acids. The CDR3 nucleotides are TGTGCCAGCATCCCGGGACGCCACTCCTACGAGCAGTACTTC. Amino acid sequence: CASIPGRHSYEQYF.

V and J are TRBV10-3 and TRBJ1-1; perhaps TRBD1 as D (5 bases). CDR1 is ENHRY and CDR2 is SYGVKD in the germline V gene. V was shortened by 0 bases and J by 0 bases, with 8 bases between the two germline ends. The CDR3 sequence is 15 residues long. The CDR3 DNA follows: TGTGCCATCAGTGAGTCGGACACTATGAACACTGAAGCTTTCTTT. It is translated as CAISESDTMNTEAFF.

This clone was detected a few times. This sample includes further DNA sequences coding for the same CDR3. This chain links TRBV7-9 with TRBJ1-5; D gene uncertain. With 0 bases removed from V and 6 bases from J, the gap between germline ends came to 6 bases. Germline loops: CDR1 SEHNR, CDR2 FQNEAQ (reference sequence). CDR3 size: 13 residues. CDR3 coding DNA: TGTGCCAGCAGCTTAGCGGGGAGTCAGCCCCAGCATTTT. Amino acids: CASSLAGSQPQHF.

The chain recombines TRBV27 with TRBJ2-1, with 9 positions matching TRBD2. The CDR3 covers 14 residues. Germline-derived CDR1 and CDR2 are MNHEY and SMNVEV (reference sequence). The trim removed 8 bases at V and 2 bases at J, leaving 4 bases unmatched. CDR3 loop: CASAPSGAYNEQFF. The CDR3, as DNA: TGTGCCAGCGCTCCTAGCGGGGCCTACAATGAGCAGTTCTTC.

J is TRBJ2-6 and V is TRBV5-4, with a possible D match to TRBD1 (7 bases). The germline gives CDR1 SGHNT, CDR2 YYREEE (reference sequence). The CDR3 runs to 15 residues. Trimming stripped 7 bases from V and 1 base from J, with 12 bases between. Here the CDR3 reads CASGQGGSGANVLTF. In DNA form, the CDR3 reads TGTGCCAGCGGGCAGGGGGGATCTGGGGCCAACGTCCTGACTTTC.

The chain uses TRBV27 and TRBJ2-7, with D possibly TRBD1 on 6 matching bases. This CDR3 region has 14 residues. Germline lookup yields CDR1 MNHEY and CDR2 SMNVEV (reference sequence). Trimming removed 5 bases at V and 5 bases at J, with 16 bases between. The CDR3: CASSPLRQVHEQYF. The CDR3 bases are TGTGCCAGCAGTCCTCTCCGACAGGTCCACGAGCAGTACTTC.

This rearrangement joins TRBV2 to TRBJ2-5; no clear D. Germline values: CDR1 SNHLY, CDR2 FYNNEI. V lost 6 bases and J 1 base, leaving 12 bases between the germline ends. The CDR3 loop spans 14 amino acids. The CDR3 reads CASRAEWGQETQYF. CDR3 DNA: TGTGCCAGCAGGGCTGAGTGGGGCCAAGAGACCCAGTACTTC.

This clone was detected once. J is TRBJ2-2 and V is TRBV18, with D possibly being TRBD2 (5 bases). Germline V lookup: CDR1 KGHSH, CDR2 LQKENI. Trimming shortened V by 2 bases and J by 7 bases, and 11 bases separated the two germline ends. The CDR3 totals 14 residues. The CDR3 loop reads CASSPLRDNGELFF. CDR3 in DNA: TGTGCCAGCTCACCATTACGGGATAACGGGGAGCTGTTTTTT. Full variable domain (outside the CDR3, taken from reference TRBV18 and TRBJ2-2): NAGVMQNPRHLVRRRGQEARLRCSPMKGHSHVYWYRQLPEEGLKFMVYLQKENIIDESGMPKERFSAEFPKEGPSILRIQQVVRGDSAAYFCASSPLRDNGELFFGEGSRLTVL.

The CDR3 nucleotides read TGTGCCAGTAGTATGGGGGGGGAGGCCATCTACGAGCAGTACTTC. This translates into CASSMGGEAIYEQYF. The rearrangement joins TRBV19 to TRBJ2-7, with 7 bases that match TRBD2. Germline trimming cut 3 bases from V and 3 bases from J; bases unmatched to any gene: 8. The CDR3 covers 15 residues. CDR1 and CDR2 from the germline V gene are LNHDA and SQIVND (reference sequence). The complete variable domain, with remaining parts taken from reference TRBV19 and TRBJ2-7, reads DGGITQSPKYLFRKEGQNVTLSCEQNLNHDAMYWYRQDPGQGLRLIYYSQIVNDFQKGDIAEGYSVSREKKESFPLTVTSAQKNPTAFYLCASSMGGEAIYEQYFGPGTRLTVT.

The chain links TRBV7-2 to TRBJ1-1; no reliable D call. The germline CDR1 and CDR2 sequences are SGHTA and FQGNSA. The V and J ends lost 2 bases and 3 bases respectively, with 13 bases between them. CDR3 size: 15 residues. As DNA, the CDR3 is TGTGCCAGCAGCTTAATGGGGAACCGTGACACTGAAGCTTTCTTT. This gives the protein CASSLMGNRDTEAFF.

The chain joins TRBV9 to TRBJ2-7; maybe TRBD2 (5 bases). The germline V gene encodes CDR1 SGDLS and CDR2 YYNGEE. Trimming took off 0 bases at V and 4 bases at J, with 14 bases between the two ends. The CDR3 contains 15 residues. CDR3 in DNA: TGTGCCAGCAGCGTAGGTAGAGGGCCCGGATACGAGCAGTACTTC. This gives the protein CASSVGRGPGYEQYF.

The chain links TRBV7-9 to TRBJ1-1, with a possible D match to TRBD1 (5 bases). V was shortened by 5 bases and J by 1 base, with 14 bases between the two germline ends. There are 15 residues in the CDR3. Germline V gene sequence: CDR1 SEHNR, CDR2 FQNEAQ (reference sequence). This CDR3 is CASSQTQDPNTEAFF. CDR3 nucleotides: TGTGCCAGCAGCCAGACACAGGATCCGAACACTGAAGCTTTCTTT.